The 18 T cell receptor beta chains below come from one sample, sequenced in a study of blood T cell repertoires in COVID-19. Some clones are missing from TCRdb's copy, which holds only in-frame ones; the method was immunoSEQ multiplex PCR. This table holds some 50,000 clones, approximately 87% found once. The sequencing sample was made of peripheral blood. The receptors were gathered from a man aged 50 to 59 with acute or convalescent COVID-19.

The chain carries TRBV30 and TRBJ1-5; a possible D gene is TRBD1 (5 bases). CDR1 GTSNPN and CDR2 SVGIG come from the germline V gene (reference sequence). Between the trimmed V and J ends, which lost 0 bases and 4 bases, there was a span of 7 bases. This CDR3 contains 13 residues. CDR3 in amino acids: CAWSVKGNQPQHF. In DNA form, the CDR3 reads TGTGCCTGGAGTGTCAAGGGGAATCAGCCCCAGCATTTT.

The chain has TRBV10-2 and TRBJ2-1; a possible D gene is TRBD2 (6 bases). The CDR3 has 15 amino acids. With 7 bases removed from V and 1 base from J, the gap between germline ends came to 14 bases. Germline loops: CDR1 WSHSY, CDR2 SAAADI. DNA for the CDR3: TGCGCCAGCACCCGGGAGATCCTTTCCTACAATGAGCAGTTCTTC. Its protein is CASTREILSYNEQFF.

In this sample, this clone turned up a few times. The CDR3 loop reads CASTLLAGAYEQYF. In nucleotides, the CDR3 is TGTGCCAGTACCCTACTAGCGGGAGCCTACGAGCAGTACTTC. The chain uses TRBV28 and TRBJ2-7, with 11 bases lining up with TRBD2. With V trimmed by 9 bases and J by 2 bases, 6 bases remained unmatched. CDR1 and CDR2 from the germline V gene are MDHEN and SYDVKM. The CDR3 spans 14 residues.

J is TRBJ1-1 and V is TRBV19; no clear D. The germline CDR1 and CDR2 sequences are LNHDA and SQIVND (reference sequence). This CDR3 has 15 amino acids. V was shortened by 6 bases and J by 3 bases, with 17 bases between the two germline ends. CDR3 sequence (DNA): TGTGCCAGTAGCCTCCAAGCAGGAACCGACACTGAAGCTTTCTTT. It yields the protein CASSLQAGTDTEAFF.

The chain recombines TRBV3-1 (or the pseudogene TRBV3-2) with TRBJ2-7; no clear D gene. Trimming stripped 3 bases from V and 4 bases from J, with 4 bases between. Germline V gene data show CDR1 as LGHDT and CDR2 as YNNKEL (reference sequence). This CDR3 has 11 residues. DNA for the CDR3: TGTGCCAGCAGCCAGAGGTACGAGCAGTACTTC. Encoded protein: CASSQRYEQYF.

The V gene is TRBV13, the J gene TRBJ1-1; D is unclear. V was pared by 1 base and J by 7 bases, with 13 bases between. This CDR3 comprises 14 residues. CDR1 is PRHDT, CDR2 FYEKMQ, per germline (reference sequence). CDR3 sequence: CASSLALRAGEAFF. The CDR3 region has the DNA TGTGCCAGCAGCTTAGCCCTCCGAGCAGGTGAAGCTTTCTTT.

The chain combines TRBV5-1 with TRBJ2-1; 8 bases fit TRBD1. The V and J ends lost 4 bases and 5 bases, in that order; junction bases with no gene match: 11. Germline CDR1 and CDR2: SGHRS and YFSETQ. The CDR3 loop spans 16 amino acids. The CDR3 bases are TGCGCCAGCAGCGCGGAAAGACAGGGGATTAACAATGAGCAGTTCTTC. Its translation: CASSAERQGINNEQFF.

This sequence joins TRBV14 and TRBJ2-7; 9 bases agree with TRBD1. Trimming removed 0 bases from V and 6 bases from J; junction bases left unmatched: 12. Germline assignment: CDR1 SGHDN and CDR2 FVKESK. The CDR3 runs 17 residues. In nucleotides, the CDR3 is TGTGCCAGCAGCCAAGATAGGGACAGGGAGCTCCTTGCCGAGCAGTACTTC. Protein product: CASSQDRDRELLAEQYF.

This chain uses TRBV11-2 with TRBJ2-2; D might be TRBD1 (6 bases). Germline CDR1 and CDR2: SGHAT and FQNNGV. Trimming pared 0 bases from V and 3 bases from J, leaving 23 bases between. The CDR3 extends over 20 amino acids. In DNA, the CDR3 is TGTGCCAGCAGCTTAGAGGGGATTGTGGTAACAGGGAGTTACACCGGGGAGCTGTTTTTT. It encodes CASSLEGIVVTGSYTGELFF. The complete variable domain, with remaining parts taken from reference TRBV11-2 and TRBJ2-2, reads EAGVAQSPRYKIIEKRQSVAFWCNPISGHATLYWYQQILGQGPKLLIQFQNNGVVDDSQLPKDRFSAERLKGVDSTLKIQPAKLEDSAVYLCASSLEGIVVTGSYTGELFFGEGSRLTVL.

This clone came up a few times. J is TRBJ2-1 and V is TRBV28; the D gene is possibly TRBD2 (5 bases). The CDR3 is 15 amino acids. The V end lost 2 bases, the J end lost 6 bases, and 14 bases lay between the germline ends. Germline V lookup: CDR1 MDHEN, CDR2 SYDVKM. CDR3 residues: CASSLREFLPNEQFF. The CDR3 DNA sequence: TGTGCCAGCAGTTTAAGGGAGTTCCTCCCCAATGAGCAGTTCTTC.

The rearrangement joins TRBV28 to TRBJ1-5; 8 positions match TRBD1. There are 15 residues in the CDR3. Germline V gene sequence: CDR1 MDHEN, CDR2 SYDVKM. Trimming at V came to 1 base and at J to 5 bases, leaving 4 bases not matched to a gene. The CDR3 loop reads CASSLFGQGDQPQHF. CDR3 coding DNA: TGTGCCAGCAGTTTATTCGGACAGGGAGATCAGCCCCAGCATTTT. Full variable domain (missing parts from reference TRBV28 and TRBJ1-5): DVKVTQSSRYLVKRTGEKVFLECVQDMDHENMFWYRQDPGLGLRLIYFSYDVKMKEKGDIPEGYSVSREKKERFSLILESASTNQTSMYLCASSLFGQGDQPQHFGDGTRLSIL.

This clone has just one count. The CDR3 sequence: CASSPARGGVEKLFF. CDR3 DNA sequence: TGTGCCAGCAGCCCCGCCCGGGGGGGGGTTGAAAAACTGTTTTTT. The gene calls are TRBV9 and TRBJ1-4; possibly TRBD1 for D (5 bases). CDR1 and CDR2 from the germline V gene are SGDLS and YYNGEE. The V and J ends lost 4 bases and 7 bases respectively, with 17 bases between them. The CDR3 runs 15 residues.

The rearrangement joins TRBV28 to TRBJ1-2; 7 bases fit TRBD1. Trimming took 11 bases from V and 7 from J; bases not matched to a gene: 10. This CDR3 has 12 amino acids. CDR1 is MDHEN and CDR2 is SYDVKM in the germline V gene. The CDR3 coding sequence is TGTGCCTCTACCGGGGACAGCTTTGGCTACACCTTC. Its translation: CASTGDSFGYTF.

The rearrangement links TRBV2 to TRBJ1-1; weak D call: TRBD1 (6 bases). Germline CDR1 SNHLY, CDR2 FYNNEI. Between the trimmed V and J ends, which lost 5 bases and 0 bases, there was a span of 22 bases. The CDR3 has 18 residues. For the CDR3, the DNA is TGTGCCAGCAGTAAACAAGGAGTCCGGGACAACATGAACACTGAAGCTTTCTTT. As protein: CASSKQGVRDNMNTEAFF. The full variable domain, its missing parts supplied by reference TRBV2 and TRBJ1-1, is EPEVTQTPSHQVTQMGQEVILRCVPISNHLYFYWYRQILGQKVEFLVSFYNNEISEKSEIFDDQFSVERPDGSNFTLKIRSTKLEDSAMYFCASSKQGVRDNMNTEAFFGQGTRLTVV.

This chain links TRBV28 with TRBJ1-5; weak D call: TRBD1 (5 bases). Germline V CDR1 and CDR2: MDHEN, SYDVKM. The CDR3 has 13 amino acids. Trimming cost V 11 bases and J 3 bases, with 14 bases left between them. The CDR3 loop is CAGSQGINQPQHF. The DNA for the CDR3 is TGTGCCGGGTCCCAGGGTATCAATCAGCCCCAGCATTTT.

This clone was seen once. The chain has TRBV6-5 and TRBJ2-7; TRBD1 might be the D (6 bases). Trimming took 6 bases from V and 3 from J, leaving 9 bases between them. Germline CDR1 is MNHEY and CDR2 is SVGAGI. CDR3 size: 12 residues. CDR3 bases: TGTGCCAGCAGAGCGGACAGCTACGAGCAGTACTTC. It yields the protein CASRADSYEQYF.

This chain connects TRBV10-1 to TRBJ1-1; TRBD1 matches at 8 bases. Germline CDR1 WNHNN, CDR2 SYGVQD (reference sequence). This CDR3 has 13 amino acids. V lost 6 bases to trimming and J lost 1 base; unmatched junction nucleotides: 1. CDR3 DNA: TGCGCCAGCAGCGACAGGGGGAACACTGAAGCTTTCTTT. This translates into CASSDRGNTEAFF.

The chain links TRBV5-1 to TRBJ2-5; TRBD2 matches at 13 bases. The CDR3 length is 16 residues. Germline CDR1 and CDR2: SGHRS and YFSETQ. After removal of 3 bases from V and 4 bases from J, the junction contained 6 bases not matched to a gene. The CDR3 here is CASSSHGTSGAETQYF. The CDR3 coding sequence is TGCGCCAGCAGCTCGCACGGGACTAGCGGGGCAGAGACCCAGTACTTC.